Listed here are 12 T cell receptor beta chains from one sample, sequenced in a study of blood T cell repertoires in COVID-19. Profiled with immunoSEQ multiplex PCR; TCRdb holds only in-frame clones, not every one. The profile shows about 310,000 clones, 80% to 90% of them singletons. Sequences were obtained from PBMCs or T cells enriched from blood (not recorded which). The receptors were sampled from a woman aged 18-29 years who had recovered from COVID-19.

J is TRBJ1-2 and V is TRBV7-8; maybe TRBD1 (5 bases). CDR3 length equals 15 residues. Deletions cut 5 bases from V and 4 bases from J, with 17 bases between. Looked up from germline, CDR1 is SGHVS and CDR2 is FQNEAQ. CDR3 DNA sequence: TGTGCCAGCAGCGCTGGACATGACCGCTTCTATGGCTACACCTTC. The encoded protein is CASSAGHDRFYGYTF.

V gene TRBV7-8 combines with J gene TRBJ1-1; 7 nucleotides agree with TRBD1. There are 13 residues in the CDR3. The V and J ends lost 2 bases and 4 bases, in that order; junction bases with no gene match: 1. Germline lookup yields CDR1 SGHVS and CDR2 FQNEAQ. CDR3 in amino acids: CASSLPGGTEAFF. CDR3 coding DNA: TGTGCCAGCAGCTTACCAGGGGGCACTGAAGCTTTCTTT.

The V call is TRBV4-1, the J call TRBJ2-7; 9 bases map to TRBD2. This CDR3 has 15 amino acids. Germline V gene data show CDR1 as MGHRA and CDR2 as YSYEKL. The ends lost 4 bases at V and 2 bases at J; junction bases unmatched: 6. The CDR3 DNA reads TGCGCCAGCAGCCTAGCGGGAGCCCGTACCTACGAGCAGTACTTC. It encodes CASSLAGARTYEQYF.

V gene TRBV4-3 combines with J gene TRBJ2-7; 8 bases are a match to TRBD1. CDR3 length equals 14 residues. V lost 4 bases, J lost 5 bases, and 7 bases stayed unmatched. Germline V gene lookup returns CDR1 LGHNA and CDR2 YSLEER. CDR3 nucleotide sequence: TGCGCCAGCAGCCTTCGACAGGGGCTCCACGAGCAGTACTTC. It specifies CASSLRQGLHEQYF.

The V call is TRBV7-8, the J call TRBJ2-1, with a weak D call TRBD1 (6 bases). The CDR3 is made up of 14 amino acids. Trimming pared 4 bases from V and 8 bases from J, leaving 15 bases between. Germline V lookup: CDR1 SGHVS, CDR2 FQNEAQ. The CDR3 sequence is CASSWGGQTHEQFF. The CDR3 DNA sequence: TGTGCCAGCAGCTGGGGCGGACAGACTCATGAGCAGTTCTTC.

This chain uses TRBV7-3 with TRBJ2-7; 7 nucleotides align to TRBD1. Germline CDR1 and CDR2: SGHTA and FQGTGA. Unmatched junction bases numbered 3, after V lost 0 bases and J lost 1 base. The CDR3 is 15 amino acids. The CDR3 nucleotides read TGTGCCAGCAGCTTAACCGGGACAGATTCCTACGAGCAGTACTTC. Translating gives CASSLTGTDSYEQYF.

The chain carries TRBV7-2 and TRBJ2-7, with TRBD1 identical over 9 bases. From germline, CDR1 is SGHTA and CDR2 FQGNSA. There are 15 residues in the CDR3. The V and J ends lost 8 bases and 4 bases, in that order; junction bases with no gene match: 12. The CDR3 DNA reads as TGTGCCAGCGCAACTTCCGGGACAGGGTTATACGAGCAGTACTTC. As protein: CASATSGTGLYEQYF.

The chain recombines TRBV6-2 or TRBV6-3 with TRBJ1-3; D gene ambiguous. Trimming stripped 2 bases from V and 4 bases from J, with 9 bases between. The CDR3 runs 14 residues. Per germline, CDR1 MNHEY and CDR2 SVGEGT. CDR3 sequence reads: CASSYAEEGNTIYF. The DNA for the CDR3 is TGTGCCAGCAGTTACGCCGAGGAAGGAAACACCATATATTTT.

The V and J genes are TRBV7-2 and TRBJ2-1, with no clear D. The germline CDR1 and CDR2 sequences are SGHTA and FQGNSA. CDR3 length equals 15 residues. V lost 0 bases, J lost 0 bases, and 6 bases lay in between. CDR3 amino acids: CASSLAGVSYNEQFF. For the CDR3, the DNA is TGTGCCAGCAGCTTAGCTGGAGTCTCCTACAATGAGCAGTTCTTC.

This clone was picked up one time. This rearrangement joins TRBV6-5 to TRBJ1-2, with TRBD1 as a possible D gene (5 bases). V gave up 4 bases and J gave up 7 bases, with 7 bases separating them. Germline CDR1 MNHEY, CDR2 SVGAGI. The CDR3 consists of 11 residues. CDR3 region: CASSSGIGYTF. DNA for the CDR3: TGTGCCAGCAGTTCAGGGATTGGCTACACCTTC.

The gene calls are TRBV7-9 and TRBJ1-2; D gene unclear. Looked up from germline, CDR1 is SEHNR and CDR2 is FQNEAQ (reference sequence). The CDR3 sequence is 13 residues long. Between the trimmed V and J ends, which lost 2 bases and 4 bases, there was a span of 8 bases. CDR3 loop: CASSLHLSYGYTF. The CDR3 DNA sequence: TGTGCCAGCAGCTTACATCTCAGCTATGGCTACACCTTC. Drawing the rest from reference TRBV7-9 and TRBJ1-2, the complete variable domain is DTGVSQNPRHKITKRGQNVTFRCDPISEHNRLYWYRQTLGQGPEFLTYFQNEAQLEKSRLLSDRFSAERPKGSFSTLEIQRTEQGDSAMYLCASSLHLSYGYTFGSGTRLTVV.

This clone has only one observation. The CDR3 region is CASSLLENTEAFF. In DNA, the CDR3 is TGTGCCAGCAGCCTTCTAGAGAACACTGAAGCTTTCTTT. The V call is TRBV6-6, the J call TRBJ1-1; D gene uncertain. The ends were cut back, 6 bases at V and 1 base at J, with 9 bases in the middle. The length of the CDR3 is 13 residues. From germline, CDR1 is MNHNY and CDR2 SVGAGI (reference sequence).